The 6 T cell receptor beta chains reported below all come from one sample, sequenced in a study of T cell repertoires in cytomegalovirus infection. These receptors have no identified antigens. One entry per CDR3 protein results from TCRdb running MiXCR on the reads. The sample carries hundreds of thousands of distinct CDR3 sequences, roughly 33% recorded once. This sample comprised cultured PBMCs, obtained from culture after CMV antigen stimulation. Receptors were obtained from a human donor in good health (CMV status not recorded). Some clones in this sample may be carry-over from other donors' samples.

The chain joins TRBV27 to TRBJ2-3; D possibly uses TRBD1 or TRBD2 (5 bases each). Trimming shortened V by 3 bases and J by 3 bases, and 13 bases separated the two germline ends. Germline loops: CDR1 MNHEY, CDR2 SMNVEV (reference sequence). The CDR3 runs 15 residues. The DNA of the CDR3 is TGTGCCAGCAGTTTGAGGGGCAGGATGACAGATACGCAGTATTTT. It is translated as CASSLRGRMTDTQYF.

The chain is built from TRBV10-3 and TRBJ1-3; tentative D call: TRBD1 (6 bases). The V gene lost 3 bases and the J gene lost 4 bases, with 10 bases spanning the gap. CDR1 is ENHRY and CDR2 is SYGVKD in the germline V gene. The CDR3 covers 14 residues. The CDR3 region is CAISETGRGNTIYF. CDR3 nucleotides: TGTGCCATCAGTGAAACAGGGAGGGGAAACACCATATATTTT.

This rearrangement joins TRBV18 to TRBJ2-7; D is unclear. V was cut by 3 bases and J by 5 bases, with 11 bases left in between. The germline CDR1 and CDR2 sequences are KGHSH and LQKENI. This CDR3 is 13 amino acids long. CDR3 DNA: TGTGCCAGCTCACCCCTGATGCGCAACGAGCAGTACTTC. Protein product: CASSPLMRNEQYF.

A few counts support this clonotype. V is TRBV7-2 and J is TRBJ2-7, with TRBD1 as a possible D gene (6 bases). CDR1 SGHTA and CDR2 FQGNSA come from the germline V gene. Trimming removed 8 bases from V and 2 bases from J, with 16 bases in between. There are 14 residues in the CDR3. The CDR3 DNA follows: TGTGCCAGCGGGGGCGCCGCGTCCCCCTACGAGCAGTACTTC. Translation gives CASGGAASPYEQYF.

V is TRBV4-1 and J is TRBJ2-1; TRBD2 agrees at 8 bases. The germline V gene encodes CDR1 MGHRA and CDR2 YSYEKL. Trimming removed 2 bases from V and 5 bases from J; junction bases left unmatched: 8. The CDR3 spans 16 residues. CDR3 DNA sequence: TGCGCCAGCAGCCAACCTGCCCGGGGGGGCCACAATGAGCAGTTCTTC. Translated: CASSQPARGGHNEQFF.

The chain is built from TRBV7-4 and TRBJ1-4; TRBD1 might be the D (5 bases). CDR1 is SGHVT and CDR2 is SQSDAQ in the germline V gene. V gave up 2 bases and J gave up 6 bases, with 19 bases separating them. CDR3 length: 17 amino acids. The CDR3 reads CASSLPDTKRGDEKLFF. Written as DNA, the CDR3 is TGTGCCAGCAGCTTACCGGACACAAAACGAGGGGATGAAAAACTGTTTTTT.